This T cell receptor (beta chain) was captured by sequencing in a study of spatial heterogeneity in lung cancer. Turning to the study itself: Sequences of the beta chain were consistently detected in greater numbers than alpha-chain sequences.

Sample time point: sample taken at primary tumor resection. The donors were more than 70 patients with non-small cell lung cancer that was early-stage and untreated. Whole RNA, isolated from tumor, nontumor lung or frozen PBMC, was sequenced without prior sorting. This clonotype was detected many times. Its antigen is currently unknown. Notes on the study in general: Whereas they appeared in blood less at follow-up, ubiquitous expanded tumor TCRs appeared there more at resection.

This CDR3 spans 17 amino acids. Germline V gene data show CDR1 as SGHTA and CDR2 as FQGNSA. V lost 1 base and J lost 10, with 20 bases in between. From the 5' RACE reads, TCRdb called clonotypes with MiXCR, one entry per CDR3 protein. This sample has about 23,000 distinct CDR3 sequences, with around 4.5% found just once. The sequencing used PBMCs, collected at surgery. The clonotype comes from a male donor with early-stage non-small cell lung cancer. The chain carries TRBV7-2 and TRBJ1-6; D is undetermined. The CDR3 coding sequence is TGTGCCAGCAGCTTAGAACCCGCAGGTTCTGACAAATCACCCCTCCACTTT. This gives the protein CASSLEPAGSDKSPLHF. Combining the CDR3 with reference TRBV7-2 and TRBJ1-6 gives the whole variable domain GAGVSQSPSNKVTEKGKDVELRCDPISGHTALYWYRQSLGQGLEFLIYFQGNSAPDKSGLPSDRFSAERTGGSVSTLTIQRTQQEDSAVYLCASSLEPAGSDKSPLHFGNGTRLTVT.